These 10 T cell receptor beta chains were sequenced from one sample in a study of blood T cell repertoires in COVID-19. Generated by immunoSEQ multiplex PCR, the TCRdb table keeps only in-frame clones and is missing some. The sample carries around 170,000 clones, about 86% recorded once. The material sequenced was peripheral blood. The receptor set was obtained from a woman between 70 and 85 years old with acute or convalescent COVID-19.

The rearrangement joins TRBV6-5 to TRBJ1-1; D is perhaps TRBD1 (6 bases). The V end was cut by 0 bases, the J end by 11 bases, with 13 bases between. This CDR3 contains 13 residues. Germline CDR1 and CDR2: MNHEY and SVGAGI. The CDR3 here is CASSYSKHRAAFF. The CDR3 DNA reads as TGTGCCAGCAGTTACTCGAAGCACAGGGCCGCTTTCTTT.

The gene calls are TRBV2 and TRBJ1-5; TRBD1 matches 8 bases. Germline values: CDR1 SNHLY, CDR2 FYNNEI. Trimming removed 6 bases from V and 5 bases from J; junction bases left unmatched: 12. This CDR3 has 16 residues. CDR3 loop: CASSERTGRAYQPQHF. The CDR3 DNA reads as TGTGCCAGCAGCGAGAGGACAGGGCGGGCTTATCAGCCCCAGCATTTT.

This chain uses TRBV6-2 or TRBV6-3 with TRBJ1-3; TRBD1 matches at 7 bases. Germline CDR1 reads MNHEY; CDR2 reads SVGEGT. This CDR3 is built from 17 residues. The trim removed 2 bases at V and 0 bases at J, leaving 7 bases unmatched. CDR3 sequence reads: CASSYRLGTDSGNTIYF. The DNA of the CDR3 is TGTGCCAGCAGTTACCGACTCGGGACAGACTCTGGAAACACCATATATTTT.

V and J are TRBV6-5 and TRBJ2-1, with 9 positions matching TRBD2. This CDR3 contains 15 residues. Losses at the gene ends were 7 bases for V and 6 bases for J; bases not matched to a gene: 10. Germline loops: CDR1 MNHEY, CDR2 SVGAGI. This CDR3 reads CASISAGGLINEQFF. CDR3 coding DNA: TGTGCCAGCATCTCCGCGGGGGGGCTGATCAATGAGCAGTTCTTC.

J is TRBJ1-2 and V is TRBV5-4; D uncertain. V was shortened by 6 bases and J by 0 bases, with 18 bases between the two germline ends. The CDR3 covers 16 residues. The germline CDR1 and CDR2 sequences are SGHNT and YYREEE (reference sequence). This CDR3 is CASKRGEPITNYGYTF. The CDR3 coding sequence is TGTGCCAGCAAACGGGGAGAACCGATTACTAACTATGGCTACACCTTC.

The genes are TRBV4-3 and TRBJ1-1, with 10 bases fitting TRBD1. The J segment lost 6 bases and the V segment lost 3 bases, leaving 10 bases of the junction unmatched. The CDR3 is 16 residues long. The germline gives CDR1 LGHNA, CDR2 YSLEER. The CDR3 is CASSHISGQGIAEAFF. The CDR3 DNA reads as TGCGCCAGCAGCCACATATCGGGACAGGGGATCGCTGAAGCTTTCTTT.

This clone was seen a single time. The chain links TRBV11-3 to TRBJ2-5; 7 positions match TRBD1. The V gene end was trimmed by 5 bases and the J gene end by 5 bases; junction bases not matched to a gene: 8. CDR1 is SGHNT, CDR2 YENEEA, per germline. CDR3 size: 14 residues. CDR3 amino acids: CASSPGTARETQYF. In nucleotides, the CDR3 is TGTGCCAGCAGCCCCGGGACAGCCAGGGAGACCCAGTACTTC. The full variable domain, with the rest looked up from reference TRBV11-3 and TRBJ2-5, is EAGVVQSPRYKIIEKKQPVAFWCNPISGHNTLYWYLQNLGQGPELLIRYENEEAVDDSQLPKDRFSAERLKGVDSTLKIQPAELGDSAVYLCASSPGTARETQYFGPGTRLLVL.

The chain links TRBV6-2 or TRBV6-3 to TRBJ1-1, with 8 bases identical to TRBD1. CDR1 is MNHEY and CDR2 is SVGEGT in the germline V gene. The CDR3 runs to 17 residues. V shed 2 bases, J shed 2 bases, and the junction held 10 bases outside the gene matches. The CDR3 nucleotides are TGTGCCAGCAGTTACGGAACAGGGGGAAAGGGCAACACTGAAGCTTTCTTT. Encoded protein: CASSYGTGGKGNTEAFF.

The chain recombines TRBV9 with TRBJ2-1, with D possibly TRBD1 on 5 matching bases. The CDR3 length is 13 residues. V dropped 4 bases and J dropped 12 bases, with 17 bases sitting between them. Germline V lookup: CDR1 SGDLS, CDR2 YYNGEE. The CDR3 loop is CASSPTPTQGQFF. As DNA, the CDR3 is TGTGCCAGCAGCCCCACCCCCACCCAGGGGCAGTTCTTC.

CDR3 sequence: CASSPPRGQGEKLFF. CDR3 nucleotides: TGTGCCAGCTCACCACCGAGGGGGCAAGGTGAAAAACTGTTTTTT. The chain employs TRBV18 and TRBJ1-4, with 7 bases fitting TRBD1. The length of the CDR3 is 15 residues. The germline CDR1 and CDR2 sequences are KGHSH and LQKENI. V lost 0 bases and J lost 7; bases outside the gene matches: 5.